This T cell receptor (beta chain) emerged from a study of tissue T cells after allogeneic stem cell transplantation. Regarding the study as a whole: The patient cohort was small and clinically heterogeneous, with limited sampling depth. Blood and spleen captured only part of the tissue TCR repertoire. Alloreactivity or antigen specificity of tissue TCRs was not determined; some clones might be host cells.

Concerning this clone: The antigen remains undetermined. Mouse gene names and germline throughout. The read halts 1 residue ahead of the CDR3 end, with the missing end drawn from the germline J gene.

CDR3 sequences, V/J genes, frequencies and template counts came from survey-depth TCRbeta sequencing. Method: immunoSEQ multiplex PCR; TCRdb's copy keeps in-frame clones and lacks some. The table includes approximately 1,200 clones, roughly 53% detected once. With 3 bases removed from V and 0 bases from J, the gap between germline ends came to 7 bases. The CDR3 is 14 amino acids. The germline V gene has CDR1 NSHNY and CDR2 SYGAGN. The chain joins TRBV13-1 to TRBJ1-3, with D possibly being TRBD1 (5 bases). The material sequenced was skin. The source is a female BALB/c mouse in good health. This line is of MHC haplotype H2-d. CDR3: CASSGRDSGNTLYF. Incomplete CDR3 DNA: TGTGCCAGCAGTGGCAGGGATTCTGGAAATACGCTCTAT.